This T cell receptor beta chain derives from a study of cytomegalovirus exposure and HLA in healthy donors. Study-level findings and limits: TCR clusters originating in the first cohort tended to co-occur in the approximately 120 validation repertoires, according to a later analysis. Most TCR sequences were uncommon, yet certain public TCRs appeared in many donors. TCR beta chains numbering roughly 150 were designated cytomegalovirus-associated.

The data were produced by immunoSEQ multiplex PCR, yet TCRdb's version contains in-frame clones alone and is incomplete. This table has hundreds of thousands of clones, roughly 85% appearing once. As for this clone: Its antigen remains unknown.

The CDR3 loop spans 15 amino acids. Germline V gene sequence: CDR1 MNHEY, CDR2 SMNVEV (reference sequence). The junction had 4 bases not matched to a gene; V was cut back by 4 bases and J by 4 bases. This chain joins TRBV27 and TRBJ2-3, with 11 bases identical to TRBD2. Sequencing input: PBMCs. The receptor was derived from a woman aged 18-29 years in good health and CMV-seronegative. CDR3 in DNA: TGTGCCAGCAGTTCACTAGCGGGAGTCGCAGATACGCAGTATTTT. Translated, it gives CASSSLAGVADTQYF.